The following is a T cell receptor beta chain sequence with its context. These data are taken from a study of T cell responses to AZD1222 COVID-19 vaccine. CDR3 length: 16 residues. J was trimmed by 3 bases and V by 7 bases; bases with no gene match: 7. Germline CDR1 is SGHVS and CDR2 is FQNEAQ. Measured with immunoSEQ multiplex PCR; TCRdb has only the in-frame clones, and not every one. The sample has 110,000 or so clones, 88% seen once. The sequencing used peripheral blood, collected on day 0 of AZD1222 vaccination. This chain uses TRBV7-8 with TRBJ2-2; TRBD2 matches 11 bases. This receptor was obtained from an adult in good health. The CDR3 reads CASILGTSGYTGELFF. In nucleotides, the CDR3 is TGTGCCAGCATCCTCGGGACTAGCGGCTACACCGGGGAGCTGTTTTTT.